The source of this T cell receptor beta chain is a study of T cell responses to AZD1222 COVID-19 vaccine. Study as a whole: Both about-4-week and about-12-week second-dose recipients were combined.

The CDR3 extends over 17 amino acids. After removal of 3 bases from V and 6 bases from J, the junction contained 13 bases not matched to a gene. Germline assignment: CDR1 MNHNS and CDR2 SASEGT. General observations from the study: Spike-specific TCR breadth and depth grew following two AZD1222 doses. Donors in the cohort were predominantly white British and more often female, and clonal diversity was possibly underestimated. Baseline serostatus was positive in only a handful of AZD1222 recipients.

The assay was immunoSEQ multiplex PCR, and TCRdb's table has in-frame clones only and misses some. Of around 140,000 clones listed, about 93% are singletons. Note on this clone: What it binds is unknown.

The clonotype originates from an adult in good health. The sequences come from peripheral blood, collected on day 0 of AZD1222 vaccination. The rearrangement links TRBV6-1 to TRBJ1-5, with 8 bases lining up with TRBD1. This CDR3 reads CASSDWWTGRGGQPQHF. DNA of the CDR3: TGTGCCAGCAGTGACTGGTGGACAGGGAGGGGAGGTCAGCCCCAGCATTTT.